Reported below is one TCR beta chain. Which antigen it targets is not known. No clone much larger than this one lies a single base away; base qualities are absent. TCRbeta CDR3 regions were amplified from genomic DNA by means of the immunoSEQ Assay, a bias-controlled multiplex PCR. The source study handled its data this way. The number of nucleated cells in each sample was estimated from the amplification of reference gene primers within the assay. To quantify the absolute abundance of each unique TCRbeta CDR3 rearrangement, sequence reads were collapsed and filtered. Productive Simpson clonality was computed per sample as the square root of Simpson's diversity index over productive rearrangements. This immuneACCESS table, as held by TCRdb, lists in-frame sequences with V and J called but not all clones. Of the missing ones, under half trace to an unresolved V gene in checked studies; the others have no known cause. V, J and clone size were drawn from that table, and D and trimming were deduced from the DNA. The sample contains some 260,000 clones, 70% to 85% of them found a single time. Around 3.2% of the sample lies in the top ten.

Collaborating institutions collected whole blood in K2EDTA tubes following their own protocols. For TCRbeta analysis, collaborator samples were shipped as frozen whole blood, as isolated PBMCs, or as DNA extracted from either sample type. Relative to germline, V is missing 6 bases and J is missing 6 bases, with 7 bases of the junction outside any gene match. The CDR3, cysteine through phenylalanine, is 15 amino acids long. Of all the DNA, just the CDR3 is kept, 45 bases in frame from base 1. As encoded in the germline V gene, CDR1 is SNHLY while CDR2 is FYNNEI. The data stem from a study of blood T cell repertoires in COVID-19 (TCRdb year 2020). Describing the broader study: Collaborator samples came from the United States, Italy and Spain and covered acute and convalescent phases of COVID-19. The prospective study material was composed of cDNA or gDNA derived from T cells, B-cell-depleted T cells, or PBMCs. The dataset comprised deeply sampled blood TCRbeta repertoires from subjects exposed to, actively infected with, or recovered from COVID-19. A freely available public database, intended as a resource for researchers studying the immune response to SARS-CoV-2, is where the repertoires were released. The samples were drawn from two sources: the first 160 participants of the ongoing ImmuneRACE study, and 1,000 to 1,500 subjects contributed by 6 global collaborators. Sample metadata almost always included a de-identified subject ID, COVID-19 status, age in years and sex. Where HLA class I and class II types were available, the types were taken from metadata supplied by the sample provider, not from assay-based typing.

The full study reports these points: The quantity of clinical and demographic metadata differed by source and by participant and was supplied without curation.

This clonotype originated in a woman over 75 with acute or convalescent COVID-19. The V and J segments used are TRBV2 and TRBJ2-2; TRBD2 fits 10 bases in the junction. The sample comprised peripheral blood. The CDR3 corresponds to CASSRSGRASGELFF. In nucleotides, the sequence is TGTGCCAGCAGCAGAAGCGGGAGGGCGTCCGGGGAGCTGTTTTTT.